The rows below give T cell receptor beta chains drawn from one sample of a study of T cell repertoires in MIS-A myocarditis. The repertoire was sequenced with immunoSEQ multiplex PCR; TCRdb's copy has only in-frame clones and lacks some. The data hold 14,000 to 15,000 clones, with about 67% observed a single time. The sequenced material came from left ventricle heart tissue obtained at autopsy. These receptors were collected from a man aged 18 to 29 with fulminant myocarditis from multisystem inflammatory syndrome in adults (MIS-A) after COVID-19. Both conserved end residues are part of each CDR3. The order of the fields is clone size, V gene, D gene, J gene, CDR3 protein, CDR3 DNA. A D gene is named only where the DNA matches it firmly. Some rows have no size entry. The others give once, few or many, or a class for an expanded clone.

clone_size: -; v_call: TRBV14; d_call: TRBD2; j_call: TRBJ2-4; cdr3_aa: CASSQDFSGGAKNIQYF; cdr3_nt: TGTGCCAGCAGCCAAGATTTTTCCGGGGGGGCCAAAAACATTCAGTACTTC
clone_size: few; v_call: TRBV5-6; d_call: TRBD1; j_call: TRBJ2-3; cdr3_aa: CASGQGVSSTDTQYF; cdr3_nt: TGTGCCAGCGGCCAGGGGGTCAGTAGCACAGATACGCAGTATTTT
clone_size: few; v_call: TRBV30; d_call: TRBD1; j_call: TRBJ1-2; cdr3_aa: CAWSGTGGYGYTF; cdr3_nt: TGTGCCTGGAGTGGGACAGGGGGCTATGGCTACACCTTC
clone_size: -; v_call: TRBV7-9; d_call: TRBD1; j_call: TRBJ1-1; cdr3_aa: CASSSGQGRYTKAFF; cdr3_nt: TGTGCCAGCAGCTCGGGACAGGGGCGGTACACTAAAGCTTTCTTT
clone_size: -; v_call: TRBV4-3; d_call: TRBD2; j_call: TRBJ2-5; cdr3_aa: CASSQGTGGGQETQYF; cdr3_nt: TGCGCCAGCAGCCAAGGCACGGGCGGGGGGCAAGAGACCCAGTACTTC
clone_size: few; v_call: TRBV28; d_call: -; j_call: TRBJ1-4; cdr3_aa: CASSSPGLHEKLFF; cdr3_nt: TGTGCCAGCAGTTCACCGGGACTACACGAAAAACTGTTTTTT
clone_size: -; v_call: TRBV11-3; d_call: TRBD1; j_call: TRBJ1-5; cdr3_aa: CASSTRDRGLYSNQPQHF; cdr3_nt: TGTGCCAGCAGCACCCGGGACAGGGGCCTGTATAGCAATCAGCCCCAGCATTTT
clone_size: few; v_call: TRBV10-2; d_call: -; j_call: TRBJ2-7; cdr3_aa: CASGAILTYEQYF; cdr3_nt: TGCGCCAGCGGTGCGATCCTAACCTACGAGCAGTACTTC
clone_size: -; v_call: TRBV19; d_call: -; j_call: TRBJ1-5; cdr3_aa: CASVGDHNQPQHF; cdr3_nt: TGTGCCAGTGTGGGGGACCACAATCAGCCCCAGCATTTT
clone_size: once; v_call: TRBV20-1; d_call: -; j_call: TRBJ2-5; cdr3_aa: CSASPPGVIETQYF; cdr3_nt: TGCAGTGCTAGTCCCCCAGGGGTGATAGAGACCCAGTACTTC
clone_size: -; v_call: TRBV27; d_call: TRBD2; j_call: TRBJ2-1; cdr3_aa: CASSFSSGGGNEQFF; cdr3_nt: TGTGCCAGCAGTTTCTCTAGCGGGGGGGGGAATGAGCAGTTCTTC
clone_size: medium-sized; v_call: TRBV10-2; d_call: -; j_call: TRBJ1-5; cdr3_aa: CASSESGTGQPQHF; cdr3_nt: TGCGCCAGCAGTGAGTCCGGGACGGGTCAGCCCCAGCATTTT
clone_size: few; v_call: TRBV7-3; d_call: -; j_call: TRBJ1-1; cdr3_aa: CASKTGKNTEAFF; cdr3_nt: TGTGCCAGCAAAACAGGAAAGAACACTGAAGCTTTCTTT
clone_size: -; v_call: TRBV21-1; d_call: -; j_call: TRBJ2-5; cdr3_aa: CASSPKAGTGVWETQYF; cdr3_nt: TGTGCCAGCAGCCCTAAGGCCGGGACAGGGGTATGGGAGACCCAGTACTTC
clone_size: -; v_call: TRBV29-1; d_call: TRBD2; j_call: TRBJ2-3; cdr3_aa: CSVGGLLAGGPDTQYF; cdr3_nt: TGCAGCGTTGGGGGGCTCCTAGCGGGAGGTCCAGATACGCAGTATTTT
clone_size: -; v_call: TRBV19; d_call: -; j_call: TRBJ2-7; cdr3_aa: CASSEIGQYEQYF; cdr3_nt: TGTGCCAGTAGTGAAATCGGACAGTACGAGCAGTACTTC
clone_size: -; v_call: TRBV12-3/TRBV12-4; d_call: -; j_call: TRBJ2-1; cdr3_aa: CASTQEGHEQFF; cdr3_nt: TGTGCCAGCACCCAAGAGGGGCATGAGCAGTTCTTC
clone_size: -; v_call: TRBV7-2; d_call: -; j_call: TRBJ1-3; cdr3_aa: CASSILGTRGNTIYF; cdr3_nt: TGTGCCAGCAGCATCCTCGGGACACGAGGAAACACCATATATTTT
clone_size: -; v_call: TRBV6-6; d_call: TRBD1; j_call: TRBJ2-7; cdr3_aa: CATVRDRGDEQYF; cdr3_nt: TGTGCCACTGTCCGGGACAGGGGAGACGAGCAGTACTTC
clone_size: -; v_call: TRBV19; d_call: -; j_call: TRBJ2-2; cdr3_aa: CASKGGISTGELFF; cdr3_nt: TGTGCCAGTAAGGGCGGGATCAGCACCGGGGAGCTGTTTTTT
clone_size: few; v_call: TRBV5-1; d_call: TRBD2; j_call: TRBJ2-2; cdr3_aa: CASTAGGTTGELFF; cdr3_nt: TGCGCCAGCACCGCCGGGGGGACCACCGGGGAGCTGTTTTTT
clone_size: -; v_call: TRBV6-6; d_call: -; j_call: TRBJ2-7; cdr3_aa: CASRSGTDYEQYF; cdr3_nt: TGTGCCAGCAGATCCGGGACGGACTACGAGCAGTACTTC
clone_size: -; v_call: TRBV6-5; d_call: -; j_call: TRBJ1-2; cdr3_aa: CASSYQSGAGYGYTF; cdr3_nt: TGTGCCAGCAGTTATCAATCAGGGGCTGGCTATGGCTACACCTTC
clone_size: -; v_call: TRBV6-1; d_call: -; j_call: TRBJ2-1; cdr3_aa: CASSEFLNLEGGIRFF; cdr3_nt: TGTGCCAGCAGTGAATTTCTTAATCTTGAGGGGGGAATTCGGTTCTTC
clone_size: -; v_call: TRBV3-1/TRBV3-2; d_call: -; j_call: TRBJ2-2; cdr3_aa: CASRRGDDTGELFF; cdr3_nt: TGTGCCAGCAGGCGAGGGGACGACACCGGGGAGCTGTTTTTT
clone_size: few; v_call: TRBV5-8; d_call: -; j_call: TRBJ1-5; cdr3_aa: CASSPGSNQPQHF; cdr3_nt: TGTGCCAGCAGCCCCGGTAGCAATCAGCCCCAGCATTTT
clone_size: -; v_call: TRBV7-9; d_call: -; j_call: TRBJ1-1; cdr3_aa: CASSLGQGTPEAFF; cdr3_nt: TGTGCCAGCAGCTTAGGCCAGGGGACCCCTGAAGCTTTCTTT
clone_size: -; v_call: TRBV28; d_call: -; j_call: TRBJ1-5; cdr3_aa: CASSLWSGLVNQPQHF; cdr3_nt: TGTGCCAGCAGTTTATGGTCCGGACTGGTCAATCAGCCCCAGCATTTT
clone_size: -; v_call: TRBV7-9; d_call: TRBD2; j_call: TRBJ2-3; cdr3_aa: CASSSLETSEAQYF; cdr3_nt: TGTGCCAGCAGCTCCCTCGAGACTAGCGAGGCGCAGTATTTT
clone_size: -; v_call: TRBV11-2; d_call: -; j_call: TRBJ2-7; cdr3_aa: CASSLRRGLFYKQYF; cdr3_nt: TGTGCCAGCAGCCTGCGACGCGGGCTTTTCTACAAGCAGTACTTC
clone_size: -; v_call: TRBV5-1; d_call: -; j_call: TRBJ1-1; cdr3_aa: CASSEGVNTEAFF; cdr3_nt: TGCGCCAGCAGCGAAGGGGTGAACACTGAAGCTTTCTTT
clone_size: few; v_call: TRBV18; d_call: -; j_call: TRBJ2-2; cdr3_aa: CASSPNPVGELFF; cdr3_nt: TGTGCCAGCTCACCGAACCCGGTCGGGGAGCTGTTTTTT
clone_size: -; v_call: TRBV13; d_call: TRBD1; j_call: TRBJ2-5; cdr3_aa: CASSSTGSQETQYF; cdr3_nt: TGTGCCAGCAGCTCGACAGGGAGCCAAGAGACCCAGTACTTC
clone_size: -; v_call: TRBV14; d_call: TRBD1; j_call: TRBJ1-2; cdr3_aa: CASSQAGTGAKGYTF; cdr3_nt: TGTGCCAGCAGCCAAGCTGGGACAGGAGCGAAGGGCTACACCTTC
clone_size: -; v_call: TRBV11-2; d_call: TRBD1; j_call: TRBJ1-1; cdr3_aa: CASSLAKDRGPEAFF; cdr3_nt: TGTGCCAGCAGCTTGGCGAAGGACAGGGGCCCCGAAGCTTTCTTT
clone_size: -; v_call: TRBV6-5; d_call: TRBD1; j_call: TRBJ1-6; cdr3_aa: CASSSDRGDRSPLHF; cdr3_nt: TGTGCCAGCAGTTCCGACAGGGGGGATAGATCACCCCTCCACTTT
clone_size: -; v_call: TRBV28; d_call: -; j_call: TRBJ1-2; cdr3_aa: CASSPTGYYYGYTF; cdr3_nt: TGTGCCAGCAGCCCGACAGGCTATTACTATGGCTACACCTTC
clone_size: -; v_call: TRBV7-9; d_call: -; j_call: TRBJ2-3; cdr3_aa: CASSLPTDTQYF; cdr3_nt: TGTGCCAGCAGCTTGCCGACAGATACGCAGTATTTT
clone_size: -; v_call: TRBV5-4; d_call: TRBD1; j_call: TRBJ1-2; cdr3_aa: CASSTDRDYGYTF; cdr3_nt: TGTGCCAGCAGCACGGACAGGGACTATGGCTACACCTTC
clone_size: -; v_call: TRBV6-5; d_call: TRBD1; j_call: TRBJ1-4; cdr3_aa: CASSYSQGGDEKLFF; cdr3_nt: TGTGCCAGCAGTTACTCACAGGGGGGGGATGAAAAACTGTTTTTT
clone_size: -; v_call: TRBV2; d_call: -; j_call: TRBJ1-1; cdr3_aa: CASFYRIDTEAFF; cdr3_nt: TGTGCCAGCTTTTACAGGATTGACACTGAAGCTTTCTTT
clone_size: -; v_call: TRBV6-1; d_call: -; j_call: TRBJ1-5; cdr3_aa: CASSEGYPNQPQHF; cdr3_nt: TGTGCCAGCAGTGAAGGTTACCCCAATCAGCCCCAGCATTTT
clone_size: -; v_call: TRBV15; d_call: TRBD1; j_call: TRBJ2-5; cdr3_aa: CATSRKRTGGEQETQYF; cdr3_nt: TGTGCCACCAGCAGAAAAAGGACAGGGGGGGAACAAGAGACCCAGTACTTC
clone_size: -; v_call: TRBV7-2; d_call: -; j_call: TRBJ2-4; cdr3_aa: CASSLVGGGIQYF; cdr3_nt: TGTGCCAGCAGCTTAGTTGGGGGCGGCATTCAGTACTTC
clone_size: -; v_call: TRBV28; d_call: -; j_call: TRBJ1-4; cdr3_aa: CATSEVNEKLFF; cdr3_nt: TGTGCCACTTCCGAGGTGAATGAAAAACTGTTTTTT
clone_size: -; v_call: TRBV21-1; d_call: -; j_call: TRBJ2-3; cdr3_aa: CASSKALGGGLSTDTQYF; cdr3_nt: TGTGCCAGCAGCAAAGCGCTGGGGGGGGGACTGAGCACAGATACGCAGTATTTT
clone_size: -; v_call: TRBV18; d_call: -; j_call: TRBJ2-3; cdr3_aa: CASSPSDTQYF; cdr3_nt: TGTGCCAGCTCACCGTCAGATACGCAGTATTTT
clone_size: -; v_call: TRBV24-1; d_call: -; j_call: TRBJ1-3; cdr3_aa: CATSDTTGGSGNTIYF; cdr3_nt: TGTGCCACCAGTGATACAACTGGGGGGTCTGGAAACACCATATATTTT
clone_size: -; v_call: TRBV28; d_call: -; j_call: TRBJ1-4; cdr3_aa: CASGQKGNGEKLFF; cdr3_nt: TGTGCCAGCGGCCAAAAGGGGAATGGTGAAAAACTGTTTTTT
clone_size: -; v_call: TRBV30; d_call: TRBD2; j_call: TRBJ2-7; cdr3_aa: CAWSTGLAVGEQYF; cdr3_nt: TGTGCCTGGAGCACGGGACTAGCTGTGGGAGAGCAGTACTTC
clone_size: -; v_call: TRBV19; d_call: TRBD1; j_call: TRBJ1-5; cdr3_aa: CASSPTGNRQPQHF; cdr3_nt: TGTGCCAGTAGCCCGACAGGGAATCGGCAGCCCCAGCATTTT
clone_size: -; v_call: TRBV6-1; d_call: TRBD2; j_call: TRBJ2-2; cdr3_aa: CASSQAGGPSGELFF; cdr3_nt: TGTGCCAGCAGTCAAGCGGGAGGGCCCTCCGGGGAGCTGTTTTTT
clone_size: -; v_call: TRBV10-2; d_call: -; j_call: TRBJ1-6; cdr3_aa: CASSGPSGSPLHF; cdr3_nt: TGCGCCAGCAGTGGGCCCTCTGGTTCACCCCTCCACTTT
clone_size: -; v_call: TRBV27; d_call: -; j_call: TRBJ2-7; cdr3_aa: CASSLRGGAHEQYF; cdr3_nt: TGTGCCAGCAGTTTAAGGGGGGGGGCCCACGAGCAGTACTTC
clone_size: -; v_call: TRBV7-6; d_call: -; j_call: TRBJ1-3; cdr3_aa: CASSLALPGIGNTIYF; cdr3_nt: TGTGCCAGCAGCTTAGCGTTACCCGGTATTGGAAACACCATATATTTT
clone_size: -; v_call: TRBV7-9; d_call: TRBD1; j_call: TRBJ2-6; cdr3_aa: CASSTGTGFSGANVLTF; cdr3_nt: TGTGCCAGCAGCACCGGGACAGGGTTCTCTGGGGCCAACGTCCTGACTTTC
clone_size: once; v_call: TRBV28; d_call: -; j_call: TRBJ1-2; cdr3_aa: CASNPQGAGYGYTF; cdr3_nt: TGTGCCAGCAACCCCCAGGGCGCGGGCTATGGCTACACCTTC